This TCR beta chain was captured in a study of blood T cell repertoires in COVID-19. Overall study: PBMCs, B-cell-depleted T cells, or T cells provided the cDNA or gDNA that made up the material.

The CDR3 sequence is 14 residues long. Trimming took 3 bases from V and 3 from J, leaving 6 bases between them. Germline V CDR1 and CDR2: SGHAT, FQNNGV. Individuals aged roughly 18 to 95 years were recruited from approximately 24 US areas. Only in-frame clones appear in the TCRdb table, and some are missing; sequencing was by immunoSEQ multiplex PCR. The sample lists a few hundred thousand clones, approximately 89% occurring once. This receptor was taken from a man younger than 45 who had recovered from COVID-19. Sequenced: PBMCs or T cells enriched from blood (not recorded which). This chain links TRBV11-2 with TRBJ1-6; D remains ambiguous. This CDR3 is CASSFNNYNSPLHF. CDR3 bases: TGTGCCAGCAGCTTTAACAACTATAATTCACCCCTCCACTTT.